At least ten counts were recorded for the clone carrying this T cell receptor beta chain. Germline V CDR1 and CDR2: ENHRY, SYGVKD. The CDR3 is made up of 16 amino acids. After removal of 6 bases from V and 7 bases from J, the junction contained 8 bases not matched to a gene. This specimen comes from a study of T-cell reconstitution after alpha-beta-depleted transplantation in children. It was with unique molecular identifiers that the TCRbeta library was prepared. A single record per CDR3 protein comes from TCRdb applying MiXCR to the PCR reads. Counted here are a few hundred thousand distinct CDR3 sequences, around a tenth occurring once; the ten biggest clones make up around 7.6%.

The rearrangement joins TRBV10-3 to TRBJ2-2; 13 bases are shared with TRBD2. The specimen was PBMCs, collected before TCRalphabeta/CD19-depleted stem cell transplant. This TCR came from a boy under two years old with acute myeloid leukemia, due to receive a stem cell transplant. The CDR3 sequence: CAISEGLAGVNGELFF. CDR3 sequence (DNA): TGTGCCATCAGCGAAGGACTAGCGGGAGTAAACGGGGAGCTGTTTTTT.